This TCR beta chain was found in a study of cytotoxic CD8 clonotypes in ibrutinib-treated CLL. V was cut by 9 bases and J by 1 base, with 12 bases left in between. Per germline, CDR1 MDHEN and CDR2 SYDVKM. This CDR3 spans 13 amino acids. General study findings and limits: An increase in clonality occurred at ibrutinib response, followed by a return toward baseline at progression.

As to this clone: The target antigen is unknown.

Assay: immunoSEQ multiplex PCR; the TCRdb copy retains only in-frame clones and omits some. The sample holds approximately 170,000 clones; about 88% are singletons and the top ten take around 3.1%. This receptor was identified in a human donor with chronic lymphocytic leukemia. Sequencing was performed on PBMCs, taken at disease progression, from a patient treated with ibrutinib. The genes are TRBV28 and TRBJ1-1; no definite D call. The CDR3 is CASWRAGNTEAFF. The CDR3 bases are TGTGCCAGTTGGCGGGCGGGGAACACTGAAGCTTTCTTT.